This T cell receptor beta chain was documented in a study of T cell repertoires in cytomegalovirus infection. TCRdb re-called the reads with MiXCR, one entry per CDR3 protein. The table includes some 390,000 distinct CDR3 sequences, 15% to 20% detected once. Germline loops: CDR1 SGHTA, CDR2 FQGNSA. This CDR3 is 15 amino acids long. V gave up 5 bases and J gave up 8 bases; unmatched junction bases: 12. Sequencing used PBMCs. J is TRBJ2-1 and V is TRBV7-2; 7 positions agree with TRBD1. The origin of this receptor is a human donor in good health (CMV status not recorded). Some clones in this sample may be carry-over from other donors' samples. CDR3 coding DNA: TGTGCCAGCAGCCCCTCCGGGACAGCCGCTTATGAGCAGTTCTTC. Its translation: CASSPSGTAAYEQFF.